Detailed here is one TCR beta chain. The data originate from a study of blood T cells in healthy people across ages. Study background: When template switching was applied, about one barcoded beta molecule was captured per two T cells.

Donors gave around 9.3 milliliters of peripheral blood apiece. Using a J-beta primer mix together with a sample-barcoded 5' primer, a second PCR was run for about 7 to 12 cycles. TCRdb analysed the 5' RACE reads with MiXCR anew, one entry per CDR3 protein. The data hold approximately 780,000 distinct CDR3 sequences, with approximately 24% observed a single time. The same specimen was also included in a second study, on T cells of mothers and their children. That publication notes: According to the study, all extracted RNA entered cDNA synthesis at around 1.5 ug per 15 ul. Slightly, though not significantly, more overlap was seen in related than in unrelated mother-child pairs.

Sequencing was carried out using blood. This TCR derives from a boy younger than 18 in good health.

The CDR3 DNA sequence: TGCAGCGTTGAAAAATGGACTAGCGGGGGTTTAGAGACCCAGTACTTC. Encoded protein: CSVEKWTSGGLETQYF. V usage is TRBV29-1 and J usage is TRBJ2-5; 13 nucleotides agree with TRBD2. The CDR3 has 16 residues. The germline V gene has CDR1 SQVTM and CDR2 ANQGSEA. V lost 2 bases, J lost 4 bases, and 7 bases stayed unmatched.